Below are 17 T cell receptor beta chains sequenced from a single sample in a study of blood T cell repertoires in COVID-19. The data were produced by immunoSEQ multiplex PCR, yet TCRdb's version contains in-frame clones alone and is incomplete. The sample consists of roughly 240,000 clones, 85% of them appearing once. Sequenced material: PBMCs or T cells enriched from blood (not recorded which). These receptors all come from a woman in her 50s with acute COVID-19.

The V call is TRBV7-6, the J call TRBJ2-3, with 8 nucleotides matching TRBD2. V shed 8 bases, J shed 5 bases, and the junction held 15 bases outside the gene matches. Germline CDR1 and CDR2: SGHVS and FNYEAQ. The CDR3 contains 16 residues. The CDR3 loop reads CASATAGAQSVDTQYF. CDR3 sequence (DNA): TGTGCCAGCGCCACAGCGGGGGCTCAATCTGTAGATACGCAGTATTTT.

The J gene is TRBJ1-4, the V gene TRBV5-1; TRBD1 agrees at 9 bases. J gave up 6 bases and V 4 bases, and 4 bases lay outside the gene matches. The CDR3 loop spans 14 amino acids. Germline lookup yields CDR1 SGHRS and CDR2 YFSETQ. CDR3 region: CASSPGTGYEKLFF. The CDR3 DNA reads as TGCGCCAGCAGCCCTGGGACAGGGTATGAAAAACTGTTTTTT.

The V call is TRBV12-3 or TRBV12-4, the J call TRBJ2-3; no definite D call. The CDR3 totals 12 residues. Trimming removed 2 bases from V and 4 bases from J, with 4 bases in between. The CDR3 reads CASSLHSDTQYF. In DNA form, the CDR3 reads TGTGCCAGCAGTTTACACTCAGATACGCAGTATTTT.

CDR3 sequence: CASSPPGTGRPYEQYF. The CDR3 region has the DNA TGTGCCAGCAGCCCTCCCGGGACAGGGCGACCCTACGAGCAGTACTTC. The rearrangement links TRBV11-1 to TRBJ2-7, with 9 nucleotides matching TRBD1. V lost 5 bases to trimming and J lost 2 bases; unmatched junction nucleotides: 10. The CDR3 runs to 16 residues. Germline CDR1 reads SGHAT; CDR2 reads FQDESV (reference sequence).

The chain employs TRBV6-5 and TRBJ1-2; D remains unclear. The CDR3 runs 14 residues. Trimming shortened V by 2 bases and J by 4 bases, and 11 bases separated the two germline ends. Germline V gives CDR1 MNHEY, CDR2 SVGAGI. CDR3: CASSYRGESYGYTF. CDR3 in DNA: TGTGCCAGCAGTTACCGCGGTGAAAGCTATGGCTACACCTTC.

DNA of the CDR3: TGTGCCAGCAGCCCAGCCAGGGGTTCTAGCGGCTACACCTTC. Translated: CASSPARGSSGYTF. The chain links TRBV7-2 to TRBJ1-2; maybe TRBD1 (6 bases). The V gene lost 5 bases and the J gene lost 8 bases, with 18 bases spanning the gap. The CDR3 consists of 14 residues. Germline V gene lookup returns CDR1 SGHTA and CDR2 FQGNSA. Drawing the rest from reference TRBV7-2 and TRBJ1-2, the complete variable domain is GAGVSQSPSNKVTEKGKDVELRCDPISGHTALYWYRQSLGQGLEFLIYFQGNSAPDKSGLPSDRFSAERTGGSVSTLTIQRTQQEDSAVYLCASSPARGSSGYTFGSGTRLTVV.

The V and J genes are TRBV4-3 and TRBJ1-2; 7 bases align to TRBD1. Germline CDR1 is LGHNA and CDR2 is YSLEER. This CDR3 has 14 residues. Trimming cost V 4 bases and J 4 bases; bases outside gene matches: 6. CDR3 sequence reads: CASSPDREAYGYTF. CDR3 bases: TGCGCCAGCAGCCCCGACAGGGAGGCCTATGGCTACACCTTC.

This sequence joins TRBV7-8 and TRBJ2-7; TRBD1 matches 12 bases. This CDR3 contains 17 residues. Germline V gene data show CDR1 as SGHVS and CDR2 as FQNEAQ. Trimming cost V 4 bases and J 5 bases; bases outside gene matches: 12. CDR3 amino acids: CASSWSRGQGAGDEQYF. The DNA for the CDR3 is TGTGCCAGCAGCTGGTCGAGGGGACAGGGGGCCGGCGACGAGCAGTACTTC.

CDR3 nucleotide sequence: TGTGCCATCAGTGACCCTAAAGAGACCCAGTACTTC. Its protein is CAISDPKETQYF. The gene calls are TRBV10-3 and TRBJ2-5; D is uncertain. V was shortened by 3 bases and J by 3 bases, with 5 bases between the two germline ends. The germline gives CDR1 ENHRY, CDR2 SYGVKD. The length of the CDR3 is 12 residues.

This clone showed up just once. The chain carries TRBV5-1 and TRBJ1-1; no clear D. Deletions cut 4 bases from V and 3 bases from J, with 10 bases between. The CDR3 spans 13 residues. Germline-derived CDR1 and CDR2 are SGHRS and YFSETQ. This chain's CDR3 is CASSLEWDTEAFF. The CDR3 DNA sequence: TGCGCCAGCAGCCTAGAGTGGGACACTGAAGCTTTCTTT.

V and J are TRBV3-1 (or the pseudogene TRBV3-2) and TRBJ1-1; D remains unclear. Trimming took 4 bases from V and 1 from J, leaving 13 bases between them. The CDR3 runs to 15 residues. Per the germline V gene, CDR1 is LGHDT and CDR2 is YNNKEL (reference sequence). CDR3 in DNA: TGTGCCAGCAGCCCCCCGTATAGTGGGAACACTGAAGCTTTCTTT. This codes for CASSPPYSGNTEAFF.

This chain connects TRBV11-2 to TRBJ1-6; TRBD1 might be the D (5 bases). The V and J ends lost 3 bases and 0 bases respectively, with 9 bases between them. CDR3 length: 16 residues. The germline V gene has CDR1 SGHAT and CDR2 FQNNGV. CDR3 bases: TGTGCCAGCAGCTTTGGAGACAGCTCCTATAATTCACCCCTCCACTTT. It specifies CASSFGDSSYNSPLHF.

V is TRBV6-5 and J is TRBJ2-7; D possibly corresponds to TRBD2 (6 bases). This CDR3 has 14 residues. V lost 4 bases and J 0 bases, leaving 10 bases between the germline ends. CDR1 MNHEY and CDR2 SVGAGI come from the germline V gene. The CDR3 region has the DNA TGTGCCAGCAGTTTAGGGCGGGGCTCCTACGAGCAGTACTTC. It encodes CASSLGRGSYEQYF.

This chain's CDR3 is CASGLGAGTEAFF. In nucleotides, the CDR3 is TGTGCTAGTGGTCTTGGGGCCGGGACTGAAGCTTTCTTT. The J gene is TRBJ1-1, the V gene TRBV12-5, with D perhaps matching TRBD1 (5 bases). Per the germline V gene, CDR1 is LGHNT and CDR2 is FRNRAP. The V gene lost 5 bases and the J gene lost 5 bases, with 12 bases spanning the gap. The CDR3 totals 13 residues.

The CDR3, as DNA: TGTGCCAGCAGCTTATTAAGGGGGGGTCTGAACACTGAAGCTTTCTTT. Translation: CASSLLRGGLNTEAFF. V usage is TRBV11-2 and J usage is TRBJ1-1; possible D gene TRBD1, 6 bases. Trimming took 2 bases from V and 0 from J, leaving 13 bases between them. The germline V gene encodes CDR1 SGHAT and CDR2 FQNNGV. The CDR3 length is 16 residues.

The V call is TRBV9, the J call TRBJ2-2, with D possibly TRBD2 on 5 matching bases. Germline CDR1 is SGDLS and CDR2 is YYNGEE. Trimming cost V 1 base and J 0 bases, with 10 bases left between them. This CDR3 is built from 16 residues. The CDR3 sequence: CASSVSGITNTGELFF. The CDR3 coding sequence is TGTGCCAGCAGCGTATCGGGGATTACGAACACCGGGGAGCTGTTTTTT. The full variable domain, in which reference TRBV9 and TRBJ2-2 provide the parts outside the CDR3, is DSGVTQTPKHLITATGQRVTLRCSPRSGDLSVYWYQQSLDQGLQFLIQYYNGEERAKGNILERFSAQQFPDLHSELNLSSLELGDSALYFCASSVSGITNTGELFFGEGSRLTVL.

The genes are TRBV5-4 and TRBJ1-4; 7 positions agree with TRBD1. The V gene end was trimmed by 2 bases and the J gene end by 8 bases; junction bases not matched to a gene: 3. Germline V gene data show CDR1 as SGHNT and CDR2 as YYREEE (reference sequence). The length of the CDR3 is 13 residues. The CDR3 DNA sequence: TGTGCCAGCAGCTTAGGGACAGACGAAAAACTGTTTTTT. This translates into CASSLGTDEKLFF.